This T cell receptor beta chain came from a study of blood T cell repertoires in COVID-19. Whole-study context: Donors in the United States, Italy and Spain gave samples during acute or convalescent COVID-19. Sample material is recorded as cDNA or gDNA derived from T cells, B-cell-depleted T cells, or PBMCs.

This clone was counted only a few times. Per the authors' pipeline: The authors estimated nucleated cell counts from reference gene primer amplification. The assay was immunoSEQ multiplex PCR, and TCRdb's table has in-frame clones only and misses some. V, J and clone size reflect that table, while D and trimming were determined from the DNA. The table shows about 180,000 clones, with around 89% occurring only once. Germline CDR1 MDHEN, CDR2 SYDVKM. The ends were cut back, 6 bases at V and 0 bases at J, with 11 bases in the middle. This CDR3 spans 14 amino acids. The rearrangement links TRBV28 to TRBJ1-1; D gene uncertain. The sequence derives from a man younger than 35 who had recovered from COVID-19. Sequencing was carried out using peripheral blood. CDR3 nucleotides: TGTGCCAGCAGGTTCAGTGCCTTGAACACTGAAGCTTTCTTT. Protein sequence: CASRFSALNTEAFF.